A single sample gave rise to the 10 T cell receptor beta chains below, sequenced in a study of shared clonotypes between healthy human individuals. The table came from immunoSEQ multiplex PCR; TCRdb's copy has only in-frame clones and leaves some out. The table includes about 2 million clones, approximately 94% detected once. Terminally differentiated effector memory CD45RA+ cells were left out of the naive CD8 fraction, which was CD45RO-negative and positively selected for CCR7. The sample taken for sequencing was naive CD8+ T cells sorted from blood. The source is a man between 18 and 35 years old in good health.

The chain employs TRBV27 and TRBJ2-1; D not certain. Germline lookup yields CDR1 MNHEY and CDR2 SMNVEV (reference sequence). There are 15 residues in the CDR3. Trimming removed 2 bases at V and 0 bases at J, with 8 bases between. The CDR3 DNA follows: TGTGCCAGCAGTTTAGAGCCGAGCTCCTACAATGAGCAGTTCTTC. It is translated as CASSLEPSSYNEQFF.

A note on this clone: Other DNA variants within this sample encode the same CDR3. In nucleotides, the CDR3 is TGTGCCAGCAGTTCTACTGGATATGGCTACACCTTC. This gives the protein CASSSTGYGYTF. V is TRBV27 and J is TRBJ1-2; no clear D. Trimming took off 4 bases at V and 5 bases at J, with 8 bases between the two ends. Germline V gene data show CDR1 as MNHEY and CDR2 as SMNVEV (reference sequence). The CDR3 is made up of 12 amino acids.

This sequence joins TRBV9 and TRBJ1-5, with D hard to call. Germline V gene lookup returns CDR1 SGDLS and CDR2 YYNGEE. The germline V and J ends were trimmed by 3 bases and 4 bases, with 14 bases remaining between them. This CDR3 spans 15 amino acids. As DNA, the CDR3 is TGTGCCAGCAGCGAGGACGGGGTTGGGAATCAGCCCCAGCATTTT. It translates to CASSEDGVGNQPQHF. The entire variable domain, with the rest obtained from reference TRBV9 and TRBJ1-5, is as follows: DSGVTQTPKHLITATGQRVTLRCSPRSGDLSVYWYQQSLDQGLQFLIQYYNGEERAKGNILERFSAQQFPDLHSELNLSSLELGDSALYFCASSEDGVGNQPQHFGDGTRLSIL.

V is TRBV6-5 and J is TRBJ2-7; 7 bases are shared with TRBD1. V shed 0 bases and J 2 bases; nucleotides not matched to a gene: 7. The CDR3 consists of 16 residues. The germline gives CDR1 MNHEY, CDR2 SVGAGI. The CDR3 protein is CASSYSEGQLAYEQYF. DNA for the CDR3: TGTGCCAGCAGTTACTCAGAGGGACAGCTTGCCTACGAGCAGTACTTC.

The CDR3 sequence: CASSLAQAQDYEQYF. CDR3 sequence (DNA): TGCGCCAGCAGCTTGGCCCAGGCCCAAGACTACGAGCAGTACTTC. V is TRBV5-1 and J is TRBJ2-7; D remains unclear. The germline V gene encodes CDR1 SGHRS and CDR2 YFSETQ. The CDR3 extends over 15 amino acids. V was trimmed by 0 bases and J by 3 bases, leaving 13 bases between them.

This chain links TRBV7-2 with TRBJ2-1, with D perhaps TRBD1 or TRBD2 (5 bases each). Germline-derived CDR1 and CDR2 are SGHTA and FQGNSA. The CDR3 runs 14 residues. V shed 5 bases and J shed 5 bases, with 13 bases lying between them. The CDR3 bases are TGTGCCAGCAGCCCTCACGGGGCAGACAATGAGCAGTTCTTC. Amino acid sequence: CASSPHGADNEQFF.

This chain uses TRBV27 with TRBJ1-2; no clear D gene. This CDR3 is built from 13 residues. Between the trimmed V and J ends, which lost 2 bases and 4 bases, there was a span of 8 bases. Germline lookup yields CDR1 MNHEY and CDR2 SMNVEV (reference sequence). The CDR3 protein is CASSLEAGYGYTF. The CDR3 region has the DNA TGTGCCAGCAGTTTAGAGGCAGGCTATGGCTACACCTTC.

This clone has a handful of counts. Additional DNA sequences in this sample encode the identical CDR3. J is TRBJ1-1 and V is TRBV5-6; D remains unclear. Per germline, CDR1 SGHDT and CDR2 YYEEEE. The CDR3 is 12 amino acids. V lost 0 bases to trimming and J lost 4 bases, with 4 bases between them. In nucleotides, the CDR3 is TGTGCCAGCAGCTTGGAAGGCACTGAAGCTTTCTTT. The encoded protein is CASSLEGTEAFF.

The table lists this clone with a count of one. The chain has TRBV14 and TRBJ2-1; weak D call: TRBD2 (5 bases). The V gene's germline CDR1 is SGHDN and CDR2 FVKESK. Trimming left V 1 base short and J 0 bases short, with 10 bases between. This CDR3 comprises 16 residues. The CDR3 region is CASSQVVGSSYNEQFF. The CDR3 nucleotides read TGTGCCAGCAGCCAAGTCGTGGGGAGCTCCTACAATGAGCAGTTCTTC. Full variable domain (rest looked up from reference TRBV14 and TRBJ2-1): EAGVTQFPSHSVIEKGQTVTLRCDPISGHDNLYWYRRVMGKEIKFLLHFVKESKQDESGMPNNRFLAERTGGTYSTLKVQPAELEDSGVYFCASSQVVGSSYNEQFFGPGTRLTVL.

The chain is built from TRBV6-6 and TRBJ2-4, with a weak D call TRBD1 (6 bases). The CDR3 runs to 16 residues. Trimming pared 7 bases from V and 1 base from J, leaving 17 bases between. Germline V gives CDR1 MNHNY, CDR2 SVGAGI (reference sequence). CDR3 coding DNA: TGTGCCAGCACCGAATTAGAGCAGGGGGCCAAAAACATTCAGTACTTC. Encoded protein: CASTELEQGAKNIQYF.